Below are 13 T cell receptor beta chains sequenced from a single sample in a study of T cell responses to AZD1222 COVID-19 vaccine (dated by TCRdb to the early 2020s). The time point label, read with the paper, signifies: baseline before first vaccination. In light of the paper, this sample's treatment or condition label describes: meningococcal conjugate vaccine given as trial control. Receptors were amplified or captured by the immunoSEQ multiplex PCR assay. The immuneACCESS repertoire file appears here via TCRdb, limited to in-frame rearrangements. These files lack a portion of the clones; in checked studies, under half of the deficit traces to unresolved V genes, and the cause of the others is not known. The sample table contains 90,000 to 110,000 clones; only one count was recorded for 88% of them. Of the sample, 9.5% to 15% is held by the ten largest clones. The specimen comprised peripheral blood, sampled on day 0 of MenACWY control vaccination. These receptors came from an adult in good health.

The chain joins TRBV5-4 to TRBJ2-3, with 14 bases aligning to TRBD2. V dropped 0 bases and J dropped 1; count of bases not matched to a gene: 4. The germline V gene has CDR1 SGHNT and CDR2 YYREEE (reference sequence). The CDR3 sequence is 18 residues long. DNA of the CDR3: TGTGCCAGCAGCTTGGTGACTAGCGGGGGGGCCGGCACAGATACGCAGTATTTT. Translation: CASSLVTSGGAGTDTQYF.

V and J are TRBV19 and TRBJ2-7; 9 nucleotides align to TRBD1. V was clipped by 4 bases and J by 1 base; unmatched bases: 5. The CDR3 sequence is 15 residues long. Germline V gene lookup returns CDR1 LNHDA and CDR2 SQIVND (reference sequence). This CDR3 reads CASSRADRGSYEQYF. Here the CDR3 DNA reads TGTGCCAGTAGTAGGGCGGACAGGGGTTCCTACGAGCAGTACTTC.

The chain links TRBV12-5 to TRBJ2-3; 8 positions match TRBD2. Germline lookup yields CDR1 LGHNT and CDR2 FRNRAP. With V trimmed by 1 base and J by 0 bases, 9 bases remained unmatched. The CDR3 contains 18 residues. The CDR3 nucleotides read TGTGCTAGTGGTTTGGACCCAGTTAGCGGGGACAGCACAGATACGCAGTATTTT. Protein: CASGLDPVSGDSTDTQYF.

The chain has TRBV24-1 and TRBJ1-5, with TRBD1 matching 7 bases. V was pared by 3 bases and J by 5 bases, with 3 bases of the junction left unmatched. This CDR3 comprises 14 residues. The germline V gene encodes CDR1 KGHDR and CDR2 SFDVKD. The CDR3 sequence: CATSDQTGYQPQHF. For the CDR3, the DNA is TGTGCCACCAGTGATCAGACAGGGTATCAGCCCCAGCATTTT.

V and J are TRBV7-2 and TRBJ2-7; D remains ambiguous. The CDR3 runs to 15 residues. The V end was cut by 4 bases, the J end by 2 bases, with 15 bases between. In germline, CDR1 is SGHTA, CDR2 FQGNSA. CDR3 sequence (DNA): TGTGCCAGCAGCTGGGAAAGTGCAACAACCTACGAGCAGTACTTC. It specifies CASSWESATTYEQYF.

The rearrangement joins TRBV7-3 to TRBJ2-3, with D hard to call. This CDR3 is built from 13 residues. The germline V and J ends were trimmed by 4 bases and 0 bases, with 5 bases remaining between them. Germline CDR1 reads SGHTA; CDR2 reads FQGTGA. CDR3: CASSSHSTDTQYF. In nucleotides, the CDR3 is TGTGCCAGCAGCTCCCATAGCACAGATACGCAGTATTTT.

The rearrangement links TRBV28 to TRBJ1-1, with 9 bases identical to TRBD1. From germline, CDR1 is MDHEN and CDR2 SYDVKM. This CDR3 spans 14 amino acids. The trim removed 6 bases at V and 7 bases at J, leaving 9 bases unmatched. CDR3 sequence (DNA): TGTGCCAGCAGCCTTCGGACAGGGGACATTGAAGCTTTCTTT. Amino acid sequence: CASSLRTGDIEAFF.

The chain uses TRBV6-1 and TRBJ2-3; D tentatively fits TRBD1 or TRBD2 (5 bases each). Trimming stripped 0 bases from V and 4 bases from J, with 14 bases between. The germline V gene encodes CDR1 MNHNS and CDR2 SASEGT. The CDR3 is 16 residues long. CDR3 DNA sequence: TGTGCCAGCAGTGAAGCAATGGGCCGAGGGGCAGATACGCAGTATTTT. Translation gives CASSEAMGRGADTQYF.

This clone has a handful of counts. The chain's CDR3 is CASSQMKLAGGINEQFF. CDR3 sequence (DNA): TGTGCCAGCAGCCAAATGAAACTAGCGGGAGGGATCAATGAGCAGTTCTTC. The V and J genes are TRBV14 and TRBJ2-1, with TRBD2 identical over 13 bases. The CDR3 covers 17 residues. Germline-derived CDR1 and CDR2 are SGHDN and FVKESK. V shed 2 bases, J shed 6 bases, and the junction held 7 bases outside the gene matches.

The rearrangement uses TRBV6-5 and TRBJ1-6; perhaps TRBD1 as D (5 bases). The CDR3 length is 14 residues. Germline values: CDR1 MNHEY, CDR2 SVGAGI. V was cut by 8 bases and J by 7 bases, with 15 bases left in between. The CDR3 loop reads CASGQGTQNSPLHF. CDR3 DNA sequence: TGTGCCAGCGGCCAGGGCACTCAAAATTCACCCCTCCACTTT.

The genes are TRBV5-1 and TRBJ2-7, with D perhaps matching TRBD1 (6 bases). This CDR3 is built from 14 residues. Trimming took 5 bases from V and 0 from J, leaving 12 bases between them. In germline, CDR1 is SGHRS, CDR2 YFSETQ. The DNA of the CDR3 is TGCGCCAGCAGATCCGGACAGACCTCCTACGAGCAGTACTTC. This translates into CASRSGQTSYEQYF.

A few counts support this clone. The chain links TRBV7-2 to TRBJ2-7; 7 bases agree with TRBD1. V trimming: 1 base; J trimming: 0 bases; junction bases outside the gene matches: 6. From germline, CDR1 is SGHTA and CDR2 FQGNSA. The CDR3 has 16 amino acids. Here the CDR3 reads CASSLGSGTASYEQYF. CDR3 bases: TGTGCCAGCAGCTTAGGATCCGGGACAGCCTCCTACGAGCAGTACTTC.

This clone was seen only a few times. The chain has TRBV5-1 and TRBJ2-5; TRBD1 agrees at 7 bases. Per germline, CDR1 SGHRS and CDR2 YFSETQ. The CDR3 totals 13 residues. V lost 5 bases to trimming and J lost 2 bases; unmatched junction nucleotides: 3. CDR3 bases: TGCGCCAGCAGAAGGGGACAGCAAGAGACCCAGTACTTC. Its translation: CASRRGQQETQYF.